This TCR beta chain was found in a study of blood T cell repertoires in COVID-19. Sequencing used immunoSEQ multiplex PCR; TCRdb keeps in-frame clones, though not all of them. The table has roughly 150,000 clones, about 81% seen once. Germline lookup yields CDR1 MNHEY and CDR2 SVGAGI. The CDR3 spans 15 residues. The V end was cut by 4 bases, the J end by 1 base, with 12 bases between. This chain links TRBV6-5 with TRBJ2-3; D is uncertain. Specimen: peripheral blood. The sequence was collected from a human donor in a cohort sampled during active COVID-19. The CDR3 nucleotides are TGTGCCAGCAGTTCTCAGGTCCGTGGCACAGATACGCAGTATTTT. Translation: CASSSQVRGTDTQYF.